Below, one T cell receptor beta chain is given with its context. This CDR3 is also generated by other DNA sequences in the sample. The data were taken from a study of shared clonotypes between healthy human individuals. Sequenced by immunoSEQ multiplex PCR; TCRdb stores in-frame clones only, minus some. The sample carries nearly 2 million clones, less than 95% recorded once. Terminally differentiated effector memory CD45RA+ cells were excluded from the naive CD8 cells, which were CD45RO-negative and positively selected for CCR7. The germline V gene has CDR1 MNHEY and CDR2 SVGAGI. This CDR3 region has 16 residues. Between the trimmed V and J ends, which lost 0 bases and 0 bases, there was a span of 12 bases.

Sequenced input: naive CD8+ T cells sorted from blood. The TCR was taken from a man between 18 and 35 years old in good health. This rearrangement joins TRBV6-5 to TRBJ2-7; tentative D call: TRBD2 (6 bases). CDR3 sequence (DNA): TGTGCCAGCAGTTACTCGACGGGAGAAGCCTCCTACGAGCAGTACTTC. It specifies CASSYSTGEASYEQYF.